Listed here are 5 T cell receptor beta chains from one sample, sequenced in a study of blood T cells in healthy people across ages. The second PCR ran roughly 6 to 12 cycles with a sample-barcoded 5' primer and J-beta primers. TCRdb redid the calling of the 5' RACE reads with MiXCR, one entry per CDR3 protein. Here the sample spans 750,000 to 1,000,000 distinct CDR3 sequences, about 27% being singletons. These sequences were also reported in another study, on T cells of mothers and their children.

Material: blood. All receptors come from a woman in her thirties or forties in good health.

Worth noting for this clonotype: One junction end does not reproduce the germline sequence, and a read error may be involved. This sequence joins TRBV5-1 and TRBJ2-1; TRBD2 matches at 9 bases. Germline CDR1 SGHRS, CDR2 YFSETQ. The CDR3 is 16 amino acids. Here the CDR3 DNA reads TGCGCCGGCAGCTTGGCATCTAGCGGGGCCTACAATAAGCAGTTCTTC. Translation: CAGSLASSGAYNKQFF.

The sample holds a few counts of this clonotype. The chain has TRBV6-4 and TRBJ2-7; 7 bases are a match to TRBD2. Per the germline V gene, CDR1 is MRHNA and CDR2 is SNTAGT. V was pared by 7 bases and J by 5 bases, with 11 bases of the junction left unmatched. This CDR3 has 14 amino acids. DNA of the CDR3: TGTGCCAGCACCCCAGTCGGGGGGTTCGACGAGCAGTACTTC. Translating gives CASTPVGGFDEQYF.

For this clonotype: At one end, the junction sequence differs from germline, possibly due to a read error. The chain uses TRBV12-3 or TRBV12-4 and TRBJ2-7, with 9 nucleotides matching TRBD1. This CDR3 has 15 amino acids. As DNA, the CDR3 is TGTGCCGGCAGTTCCCGCACAGGGGGCACGGACGAGCAGTACTTC. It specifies CAGSSRTGGTDEQYF.

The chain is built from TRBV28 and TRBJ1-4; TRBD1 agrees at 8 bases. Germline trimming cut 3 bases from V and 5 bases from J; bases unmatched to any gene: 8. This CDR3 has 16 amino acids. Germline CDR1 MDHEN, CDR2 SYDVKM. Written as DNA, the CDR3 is TGTGCCAGCAGTTTCGGGTGGGGGACAGGAAATGAAAAACTGTTTTTT. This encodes CASSFGWGTGNEKLFF.

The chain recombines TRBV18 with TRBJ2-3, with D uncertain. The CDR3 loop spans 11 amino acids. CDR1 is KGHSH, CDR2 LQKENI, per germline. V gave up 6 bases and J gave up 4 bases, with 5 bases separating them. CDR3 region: CASSKADTQYF. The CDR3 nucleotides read TGTGCCAGCTCTAAGGCAGATACGCAGTATTTT. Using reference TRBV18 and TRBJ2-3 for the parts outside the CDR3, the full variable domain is NAGVMQNPRHLVRRRGQEARLRCSPMKGHSHVYWYRQLPEEGLKFMVYLQKENIIDESGMPKERFSAEFPKEGPSILRIQQVVRGDSAAYFCASSKADTQYFGPGTRLTVL.